This T cell receptor (beta chain) was found in a study of early T cells in non-severe SARS-CoV-2 infection. Across the study: Sequenced material consisted of bulk RNA (from unsorted whole blood), and chains were unpaired.

CDR1 and CDR2 (germline): SEHNR, FQNEAQ (reference sequence). The CDR3 is made up of 15 amino acids. V was trimmed by 1 base and J by 2 bases, leaving 12 bases between them. General study findings and limits: Sequences matched to VDJdb favored anti-spike CD8 responses, while private and CD4 specificities were missed.

This clonotype was observed a few times. No antigen is known for it. Attachment of unique molecular identifiers was made to individual cDNA molecules. MiXCR was run by TCRdb on the 5' RACE reads, yielding one entry per CDR3 protein. In the table there are about 33,000 distinct CDR3 sequences, about 6% of which are singletons. The chain joins TRBV7-9 to TRBJ2-7, with D unclear. The clonotype comes from an adult who was a healthcare worker with PCR-confirmed SARS-CoV-2 infection or an uninfected control (not recorded which). The specimen sequenced was whole blood. CDR3 residues: CASSLEDALPYEQYF. The CDR3 DNA is TGTGCCAGCAGCTTAGAAGACGCCCTACCCTACGAGCAGTACTTC.